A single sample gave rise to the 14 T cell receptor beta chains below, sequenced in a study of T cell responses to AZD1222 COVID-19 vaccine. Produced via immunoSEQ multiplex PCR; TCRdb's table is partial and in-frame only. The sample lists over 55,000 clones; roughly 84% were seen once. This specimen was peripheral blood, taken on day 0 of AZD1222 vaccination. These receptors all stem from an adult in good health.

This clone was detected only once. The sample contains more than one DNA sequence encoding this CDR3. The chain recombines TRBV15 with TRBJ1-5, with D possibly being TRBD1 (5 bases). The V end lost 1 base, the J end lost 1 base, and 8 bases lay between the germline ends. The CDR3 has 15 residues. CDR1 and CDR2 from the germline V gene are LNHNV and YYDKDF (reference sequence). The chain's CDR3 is CATSRGGGSNQPQHF. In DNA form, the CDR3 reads TGTGCCACCAGCAGAGGGGGGGGGAGCAATCAGCCCCAGCATTTT.

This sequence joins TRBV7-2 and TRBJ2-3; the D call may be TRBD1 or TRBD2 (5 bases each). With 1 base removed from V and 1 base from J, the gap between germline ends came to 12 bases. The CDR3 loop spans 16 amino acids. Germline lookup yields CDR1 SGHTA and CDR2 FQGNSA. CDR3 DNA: TGTGCCAGCAGCTTAGTGGGACCGTTGCGCACAGATACGCAGTATTTT. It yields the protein CASSLVGPLRTDTQYF.

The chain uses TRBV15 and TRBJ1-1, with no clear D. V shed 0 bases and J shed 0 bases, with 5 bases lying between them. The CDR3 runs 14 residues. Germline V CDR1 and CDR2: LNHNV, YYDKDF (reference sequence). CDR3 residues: CATSRDTVNTEAFF. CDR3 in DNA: TGTGCCACCAGCAGAGATACGGTGAACACTGAAGCTTTCTTT. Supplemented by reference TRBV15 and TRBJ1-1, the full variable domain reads DAMVIQNPRYQVTQFGKPVTLSCSQTLNHNVMYWYQQKSSQAPKLLFHYYDKDFNNEADTPDNFQSRRPNTSFCFLDIRSPGLGDTAMYLCATSRDTVNTEAFFGQGTRLTVV.

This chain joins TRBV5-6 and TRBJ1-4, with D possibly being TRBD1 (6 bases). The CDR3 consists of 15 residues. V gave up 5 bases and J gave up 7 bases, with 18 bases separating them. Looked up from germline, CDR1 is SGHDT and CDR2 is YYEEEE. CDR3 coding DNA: TGTGCCAGCAGTAGCGGTACGGGGGCTGGTGAAAAACTGTTTTTT. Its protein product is CASSSGTGAGEKLFF.

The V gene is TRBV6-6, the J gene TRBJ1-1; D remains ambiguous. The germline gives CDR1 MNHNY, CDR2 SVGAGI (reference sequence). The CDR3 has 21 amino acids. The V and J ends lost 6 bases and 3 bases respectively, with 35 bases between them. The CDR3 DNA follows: TGTGCCAGCAGCCCCATTCTCACTTGGGCGTCTACCTCAAAGGCGGACACTGAAGCTTTCTTT. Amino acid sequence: CASSPILTWASTSKADTEAFF.

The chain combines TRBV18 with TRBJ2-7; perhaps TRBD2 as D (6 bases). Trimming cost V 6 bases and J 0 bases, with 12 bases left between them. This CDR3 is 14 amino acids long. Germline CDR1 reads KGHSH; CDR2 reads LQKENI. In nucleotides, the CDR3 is TGTGCCAGCTCGGAGGGTTCAAGCTCCTACGAGCAGTACTTC. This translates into CASSEGSSSYEQYF.

For the CDR3, the DNA is TGTGCCAGTAGTATCATCACTAGCGGGGGGACCTACGAGCAGTACTTC. Residues: CASSIITSGGTYEQYF. The chain employs TRBV19 and TRBJ2-7; 12 bases map to TRBD2. Trimming removed 3 bases from V and 2 bases from J; junction bases left unmatched: 5. Germline CDR1 and CDR2: LNHDA and SQIVND (reference sequence). The CDR3 is made up of 16 amino acids.

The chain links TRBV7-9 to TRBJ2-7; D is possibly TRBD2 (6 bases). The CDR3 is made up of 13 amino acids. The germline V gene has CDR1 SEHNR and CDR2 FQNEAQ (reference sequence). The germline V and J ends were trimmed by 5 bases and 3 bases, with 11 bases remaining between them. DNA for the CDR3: TGTGCCAGCAGCGGCGGGACCGTCTACGAGCAGTACTTC. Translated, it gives CASSGGTVYEQYF.

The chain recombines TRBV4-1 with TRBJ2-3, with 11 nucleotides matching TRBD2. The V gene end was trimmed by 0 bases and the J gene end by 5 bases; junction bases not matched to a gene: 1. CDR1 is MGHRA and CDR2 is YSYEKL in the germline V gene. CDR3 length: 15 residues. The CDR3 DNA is TGCGCCAGCAGCCAAGATACTAGCGGGGGAGATACGCAGTATTTT. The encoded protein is CASSQDTSGGDTQYF.

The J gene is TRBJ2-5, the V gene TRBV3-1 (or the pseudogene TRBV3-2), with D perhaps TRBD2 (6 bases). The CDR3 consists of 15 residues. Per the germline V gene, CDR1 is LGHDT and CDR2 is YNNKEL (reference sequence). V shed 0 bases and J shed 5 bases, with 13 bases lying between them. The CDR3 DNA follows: TGTGCCAGCAGCCAAGACGGGCGGAGCGGGGAGACCCAGTACTTC. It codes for CASSQDGRSGETQYF.

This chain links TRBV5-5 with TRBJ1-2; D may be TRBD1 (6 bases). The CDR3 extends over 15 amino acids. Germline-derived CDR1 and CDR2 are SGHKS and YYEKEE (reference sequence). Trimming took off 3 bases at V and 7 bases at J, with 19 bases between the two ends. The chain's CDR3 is CASSWGLGGAGGYTF. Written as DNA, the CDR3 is TGTGCCAGCAGCTGGGGTTTGGGGGGCGCGGGTGGCTACACCTTC.

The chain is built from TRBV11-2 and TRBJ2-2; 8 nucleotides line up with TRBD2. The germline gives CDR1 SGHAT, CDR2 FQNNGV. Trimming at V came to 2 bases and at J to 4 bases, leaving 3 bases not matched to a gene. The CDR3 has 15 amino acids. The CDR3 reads CASSLSGGLTGELFF. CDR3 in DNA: TGTGCCAGCAGCTTAAGCGGGGGCCTCACCGGGGAGCTGTTTTTT.

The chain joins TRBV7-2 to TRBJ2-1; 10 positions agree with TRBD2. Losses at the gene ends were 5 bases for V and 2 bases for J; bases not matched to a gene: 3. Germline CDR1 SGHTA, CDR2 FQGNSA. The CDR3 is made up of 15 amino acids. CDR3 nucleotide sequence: TGTGCCAGCAGCACCGGGACTAGCGCCTACAATGAGCAGTTCTTC. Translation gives CASSTGTSAYNEQFF.

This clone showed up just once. CDR3 protein: CASSVEAGTISTDTQYF. The CDR3 DNA follows: TGTGCCAGCAGCGTAGAGGCCGGGACAATCAGCACAGATACGCAGTATTTT. The chain recombines TRBV9 with TRBJ2-3, with a tentative D call TRBD1 (6 bases). Germline V CDR1 and CDR2: SGDLS, YYNGEE. Trimming shortened V by 0 bases and J by 0 bases, and 14 bases separated the two germline ends. The CDR3 is 17 residues long. Looking up the rest from reference TRBV9 and TRBJ2-3 gives the full variable domain: DSGVTQTPKHLITATGQRVTLRCSPRSGDLSVYWYQQSLDQGLQFLIQYYNGEERAKGNILERFSAQQFPDLHSELNLSSLELGDSALYFCASSVEAGTISTDTQYFGPGTRLTVL.